This T cell receptor (beta chain) was sequenced in a study of blood T cell repertoires in COVID-19. This table comes from immunoSEQ multiplex PCR, and its TCRdb copy is limited to in-frame clones, with some not included. This sample has 250,000 to 350,000 clones, with around 85% found just once. V gave up 5 bases and J gave up 6 bases, with 11 bases separating them. Germline V lookup: CDR1 LNHDA, CDR2 SQIVND (reference sequence). The CDR3 consists of 13 residues. Sequencing was performed on peripheral blood. This clonotype was obtained from a human donor with COVID-19, enrolled during active disease. The donor label of this sample is uncertain. This sequence joins TRBV19 and TRBJ1-5; possibly TRBD1 for D (6 bases). The CDR3 loop is CASSEQGSQPQHF. In DNA, the CDR3 is TGTGCCAGTAGTGAACAGGGTAGTCAGCCCCAGCATTTT.